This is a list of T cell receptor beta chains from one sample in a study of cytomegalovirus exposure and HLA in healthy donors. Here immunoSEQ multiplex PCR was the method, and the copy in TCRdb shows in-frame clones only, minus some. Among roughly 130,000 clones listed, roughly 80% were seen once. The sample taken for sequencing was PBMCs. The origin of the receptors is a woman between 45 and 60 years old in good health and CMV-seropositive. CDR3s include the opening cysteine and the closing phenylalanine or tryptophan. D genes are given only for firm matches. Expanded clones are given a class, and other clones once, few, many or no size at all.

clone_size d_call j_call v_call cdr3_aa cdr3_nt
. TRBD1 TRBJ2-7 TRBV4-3 CASSQGVGQDYEQYF TGCGCCAGCAGCCAAGGTGTGGGACAGGACTACGAGCAGTACTTC
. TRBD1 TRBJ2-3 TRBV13 CASSLGQGDGYIVDTQYF TGTGCCAGCAGCTTAGGCCAGGGGGACGGTTACATAGTGGATACGCAGTATTTT
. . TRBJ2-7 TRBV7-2 CASEERNSYEQYF TGTGCCAGCGAGGAGCGGAACTCCTACGAGCAGTACTTC
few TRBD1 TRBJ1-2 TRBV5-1 CASSWTGTEGGYTF TGCGCCAGCAGCTGGACAGGAACGGAGGGGGGCTACACCTTC
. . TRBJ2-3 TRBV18 CASSPKRLGTLDTQYF TGTGCCAGCTCACCAAAGCGGTTAGGAACACTTGATACGCAGTATTTT
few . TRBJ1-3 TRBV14 CASSQGENTIYF TGTGCCAGCAGCCAAGGAGAGAACACCATATATTTT
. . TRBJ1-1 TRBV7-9 CASSQRTAGKTEAFF TGTGCCAGCAGCCAGCGGACAGCGGGGAAAACTGAAGCTTTCTTT
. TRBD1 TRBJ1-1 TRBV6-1 CASSAQGADTEAFF TGTGCCAGCAGTGCCCAGGGGGCCGACACTGAAGCTTTCTTT
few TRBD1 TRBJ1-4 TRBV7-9 CASSSIGQGANDEKLFF TGTGCCAGCAGCTCCATCGGACAGGGGGCTAATGATGAAAAACTGTTTTTT
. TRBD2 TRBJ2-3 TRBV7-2 CASSLGSGGRGTQYF TGTGCCAGCAGCTTAGGTAGCGGGGGTAGAGGTACGCAGTATTTT
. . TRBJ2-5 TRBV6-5 CASSYSGTLYQETQYF TGTGCCAGCAGTTACTCGGGGACACTTTACCAAGAGACCCAGTACTTC
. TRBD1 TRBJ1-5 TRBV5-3 CARSVRTGVLTSNQPQHF TGTGCCAGAAGCGTAAGGACAGGGGTGCTGACTAGCAATCAGCCCCAGCATTTT
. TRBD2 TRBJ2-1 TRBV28 CALLAGGSYNEQFF TGTGCTCTATTAGCGGGGGGCTCCTACAATGAGCAGTTCTTC
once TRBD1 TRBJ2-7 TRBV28 CASSPHRGYEQYF TGTGCCAGCAGCCCCCACAGGGGATACGAGCAGTACTTC
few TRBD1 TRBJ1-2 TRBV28 CASSLSGQGKGYTF TGTGCCAGCAGTTTATCAGGACAGGGAAAAGGCTACACCTTC
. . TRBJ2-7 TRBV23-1 CASSRSRGVHEQYF TGCGCCAGCAGTCGTTCCCGCGGGGTCCACGAGCAGTACTTC
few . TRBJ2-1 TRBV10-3 CAISESYGENEQFF TGTGCCATCAGTGAGTCGTACGGGGAAAATGAGCAGTTCTTC
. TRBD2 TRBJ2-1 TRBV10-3 CAISEVVRAGVYNEQFF TGTGCCATCAGTGAGGTAGTGCGAGCGGGGGTCTACAATGAGCAGTTCTTC
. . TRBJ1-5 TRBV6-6 CASRPRGNQPQHF TGTGCCAGCAGGCCCAGGGGCAATCAGCCCCAGCATTTT
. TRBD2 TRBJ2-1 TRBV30 CAWSVGGGAGNEQFF TGTGCCTGGAGTGTGGGCGGGGGGGCCGGCAATGAGCAGTTCTTC
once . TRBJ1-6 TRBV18 CASSPIRDWANSPLHF TGTGCCAGCTCACCAATCAGGGATTGGGCTAATTCACCCCTCCACTTT
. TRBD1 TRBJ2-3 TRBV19 CATSNRGRDTDTQYF TGTGCCACTTCAAACAGGGGGCGCGACACAGATACGCAGTATTTT
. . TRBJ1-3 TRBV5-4 CASSLETGDGNTIYF TGTGCCAGCAGCTTGGAGACAGGAGACGGAAACACCATATATTTT
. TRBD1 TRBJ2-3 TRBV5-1 CASSIKGQGVPDTQYF TGCGCCAGCAGCATAAAGGGACAGGGGGTCCCAGATACGCAGTATTTT
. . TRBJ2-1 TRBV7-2 CASSLGAPSYNEQFF TGTGCCAGCAGCTTAGGAGCGCCATCCTACAATGAGCAGTTCTTC
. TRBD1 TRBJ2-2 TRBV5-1 CASSLTGGMNTGELFF TGCGCCAGCAGCTTGACAGGGGGCATGAACACCGGGGAGCTGTTTTTT
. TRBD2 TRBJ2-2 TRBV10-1 CARERGGPTGELFF TGCGCCAGAGAGCGGGGGGGCCCCACCGGGGAGCTGTTTTTT
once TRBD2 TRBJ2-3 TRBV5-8 CASRGTSGRTDTQYF TGTGCCAGCAGGGGGACTAGCGGGAGGACAGATACGCAGTATTTT
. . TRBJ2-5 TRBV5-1 CASSLLPGRGETQYF TGCGCCAGCAGCTTGCTCCCAGGTAGGGGAGAGACCCAGTACTTC
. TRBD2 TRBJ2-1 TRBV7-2 CASSSSGGNSYNEQFF TGTGCCAGCAGCTCTAGCGGGGGGAACTCCTACAATGAGCAGTTCTTC
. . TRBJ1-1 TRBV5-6 CASSRETEAFF TGTGCCAGCAGCCGTGAGACTGAAGCTTTCTTT
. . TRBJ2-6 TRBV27 CASSTLGGTGANVLTF TGTGCCAGCAGCACCCTTGGAGGGACTGGGGCCAACGTCCTGACTTTC
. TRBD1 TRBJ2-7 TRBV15 CATSPSYDRDSYEQYF TGTGCCACCAGCCCCTCCTACGACAGGGACTCCTACGAGCAGTACTTC
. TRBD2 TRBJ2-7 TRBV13 CASSFSRSGGGANEQYF TGTGCCAGCAGCTTCTCTCGGAGTGGCGGGGGGGCCAACGAGCAGTACTTC
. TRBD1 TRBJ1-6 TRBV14 CASSLTGDSPLRF TGTGCCAGCAGCCTCACAGGGGATTCACCCCTCCGCTTT
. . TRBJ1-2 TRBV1 CTSSQAAGPTF TGCACCAGCAGCCAAGCGGCAGGGCCTACCTTC
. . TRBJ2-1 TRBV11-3 CASSLGDSSYNEQFF TGTGCCAGCAGCTTAGGCGATAGCTCCTACAATGAGCAGTTCTTC
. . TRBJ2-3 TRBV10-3 CATRGSSEASTDTQYF TGTGCCACCCGTGGGAGTAGCGAAGCAAGCACAGATACGCAGTATTTT
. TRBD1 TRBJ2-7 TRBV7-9 CASSLGDRDYEQYF TGTGCCAGCAGCTTAGGGGACAGGGACTACGAGCAGTACTTC
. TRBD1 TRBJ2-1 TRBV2 CASTRETGVNEQFF TGTGCCAGCACTAGGGAGACAGGGGTTAATGAGCAGTTCTTC
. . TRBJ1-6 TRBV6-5 CASSYSPPGVGSPLHF TGTGCCAGCAGTTACTCTCCCCCAGGGGTTGGCTCACCCCTCCACTTT
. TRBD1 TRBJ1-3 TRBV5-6 CASSWDRDSGNTIYF TGTGCCAGCAGCTGGGACAGGGACTCTGGAAACACCATATATTTT
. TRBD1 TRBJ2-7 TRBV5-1 CASSLEGQAAYEQYF TGCGCCAGCAGCTTGGAGGGACAGGCCGCCTACGAGCAGTACTTC
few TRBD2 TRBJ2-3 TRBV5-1 CASRLAGGRWSDTQYF TGCGCCAGCAGACTAGCGGGGGGACGGTGGTCAGATACGCAGTATTTT
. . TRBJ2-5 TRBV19 CATSAGASRETQYF TGTGCCACTTCGGCGGGGGCGAGTAGAGAGACCCAGTACTTC
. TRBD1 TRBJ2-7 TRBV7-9 CASRSSTGVYEQYF TGTGCCAGCAGATCCAGCACAGGGGTCTACGAGCAGTACTTC
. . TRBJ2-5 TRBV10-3 CAISESLAGKGEQETQYF TGTGCCATCAGTGAGTCACTGGCGGGGAAGGGTGAACAAGAGACCCAGTACTTC
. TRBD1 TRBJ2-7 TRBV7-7 CASSLGIQGSEQYF TGTGCTAGCAGCTTAGGGATACAGGGGAGTGAGCAGTACTTC
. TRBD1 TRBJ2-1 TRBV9 CASSAYGTGNYNEQFF TGTGCCAGCAGCGCGTACGGGACAGGGAATTACAATGAGCAGTTCTTC
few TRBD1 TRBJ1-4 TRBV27 CASSYRQGGFRREKLFF TGTGCCAGCAGCTACCGACAGGGTGGGTTCCGAAGAGAAAAACTGTTTTTT
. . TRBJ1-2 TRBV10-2 CASSEPQGYYGYTF TGCGCCAGCAGTGAGCCGCAGGGGTACTATGGCTACACCTTC
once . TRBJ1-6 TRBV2 CASSPYESPLHF TGTGCCAGCAGTCCGTACGAGTCACCCCTCCACTTT
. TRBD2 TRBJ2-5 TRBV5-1 CASNLAGVFQETQYF TGCGCCAGCAACCTAGCGGGGGTGTTCCAAGAGACCCAGTACTTC